This TCR beta chain was identified in a study of Ad26.COV2.S vaccination and SARS-CoV-2 variants. At the level of the study: A participant enrolled in the COV1001 Ad26.COV2.S trial arm provided the sample.

Treatment defined: around 19 received Ad26.COV2.S at low or high dose, single or two shots; several received placebo; per-sample allocation not given. Samples were taken on day 63 after the first vaccine or placebo injection. It was an adult aged 18-55 years in Boston who was the donor. An Ad26 vector was used to express Wuhan-strain SARS-CoV-2 spike as the vaccine. In germline, CDR1 is SQVTM, CDR2 ANQGSEA. This CDR3 comprises 14 residues. Trimming took 0 bases from V and 6 from J, leaving 15 bases between them. Sequenced by immunoSEQ multiplex PCR; TCRdb stores in-frame clones only, minus some. The sample consists of roughly 510,000 clones, around 88% of them appearing once.

Material: peripheral blood, obtained in a trial of Ad26.COV2.S vaccine versus placebo. The sequence was obtained from a person between 18 and 59 years old who received the Ad26.COV2.S COVID-19 vaccine or a placebo. The chain uses TRBV29-1 and TRBJ2-7, with D perhaps TRBD2 (5 bases). The CDR3 DNA is TGCAGCGTTGAAGATCTGATGGGAGCCTCCGAGCAGTACTTC. Residues: CSVEDLMGASEQYF.